This section outlines one T cell receptor beta chain sequence together with its context. The data were obtained in a study of glioma-infiltrating T cells after dendritic cell vaccination. Sequencing used immunoSEQ multiplex PCR; TCRdb keeps in-frame clones, though not all of them. The sample has tens of thousands of clones, about 85% seen once. The germline V gene encodes CDR1 MDHEN and CDR2 SYDVKM. The CDR3 length is 16 residues. The V end was cut by 5 bases, the J end by 7 bases, with 23 bases between. The specimen comprised blood, sampled before dendritic cell vaccination. The receptor was derived from a human donor with glioblastoma. The rearrangement links TRBV28 to TRBJ1-2; D not certain. CDR3 protein: CASSIPQRTSTVGYTF. DNA for the CDR3: TGTGCCAGCAGTATCCCACAGAGAACCTCAACAGTTGGCTACACCTTC.